The 11 T cell receptor beta chains below come from one sample, sequenced in a study of long-term antiretroviral therapy in people with HIV. A v3.0 immunoSEQ assay was performed at survey level. Produced via immunoSEQ multiplex PCR; TCRdb's table is partial and in-frame only. The sample yields tens of thousands of clones, roughly 80% seen once. The sequencing used unsorted PBMCs, collected 0.3 years after starting antiretroviral therapy. These receptors all stem from a man between 40 and 49 years old with HIV.

V is TRBV28 and J is TRBJ1-6; D is unresolved. There are 17 residues in the CDR3. Germline V CDR1 and CDR2: MDHEN, SYDVKM. Trimming cost V 5 bases and J 4 bases, with 18 bases left between them. This CDR3 reads CASSPGLGRNYNSPLHF. CDR3 nucleotide sequence: TGTGCCAGCAGTCCCGGCCTTGGACGGAATTATAATTCACCCCTCCACTTT.

In this sample, this clone turned up once. The chain links TRBV19 to TRBJ2-4; possible D gene TRBD2, 6 bases. The CDR3 sequence is 15 residues long. The germline CDR1 and CDR2 sequences are LNHDA and SQIVND (reference sequence). With 1 base removed from V and 2 bases from J, the gap between germline ends came to 9 bases. The CDR3 spells CASSIAGGSKNIQYF. The DNA for the CDR3 is TGTGCCAGTAGTATAGCCGGGGGATCCAAAAACATTCAGTACTTC.

The chain joins TRBV19 to TRBJ1-2; no clear D gene. The germline V and J ends were trimmed by 5 bases and 2 bases, with 15 bases remaining between them. The CDR3 runs to 15 residues. Looked up from germline, CDR1 is LNHDA and CDR2 is SQIVND (reference sequence). The CDR3 coding sequence is TGTGCCAGTAGTTTTGGGAGGGCAGAGAACTATGGCTACACCTTC. Translation gives CASSFGRAENYGYTF.

This chain connects TRBV18 to TRBJ1-2; 7 bases agree with TRBD1. The CDR3 is made up of 16 amino acids. Germline V lookup: CDR1 KGHSH, CDR2 LQKENI. The ends lost 3 bases at V and 0 bases at J; junction bases unmatched: 7. CDR3 protein: CASSPADRPTNYGYTF. The CDR3 DNA follows: TGTGCCAGCTCACCCGCGGACAGGCCCACTAACTATGGCTACACCTTC.

The chain combines TRBV6-6 with TRBJ1-5; no reliable D call. CDR3 length: 14 residues. Trimming took 1 base from V and 0 from J, leaving 4 bases between them. Germline V gene lookup returns CDR1 MNHNY and CDR2 SVGAGI (reference sequence). The CDR3 here is CASSYYTSNQPQHF. CDR3 bases: TGTGCCAGCAGTTACTATACTAGCAATCAGCCCCAGCATTTT.

This clone was seen a single time. The genes are TRBV28 and TRBJ2-7, with 11 bases matching TRBD2. J lost 6 bases, V lost 11 bases, and 12 bases had no gene match. This CDR3 comprises 14 residues. Germline V CDR1 and CDR2: MDHEN, SYDVKM. The DNA of the CDR3 is TGTGCCGGAAGGGCAACTAGCGGGAGCGGCGAGCAGTACTTC. Translating it yields CAGRATSGSGEQYF.

This chain joins TRBV28 and TRBJ1-5; D remains unclear. CDR3 length equals 12 residues. Trimming took off 6 bases at V and 3 bases at J, with 6 bases between the two ends. Germline CDR1 and CDR2: MDHEN and SYDVKM. The DNA of the CDR3 is TGTGCCAGCAGCCCCCCCAATCAGCCCCAGCATTTT. Translation gives CASSPPNQPQHF.

V and J are TRBV6-5 and TRBJ2-5, with TRBD2 matching 10 bases. Germline CDR1 is MNHEY and CDR2 is SVGAGI. V lost 6 bases to trimming and J lost 4 bases; unmatched junction nucleotides: 5. The CDR3 consists of 14 residues. The CDR3 reads CASRSGGARETQYF. For the CDR3, the DNA is TGTGCCAGCAGAAGCGGGGGGGCCCGAGAGACCCAGTACTTC.

This clone occurred once. This chain connects TRBV5-1 to TRBJ2-1; 8 bases match TRBD2. Trimming took 3 bases from V and 4 from J; bases not matched to a gene: 6. Germline assignment: CDR1 SGHRS and CDR2 YFSETQ. There are 15 residues in the CDR3. The CDR3 reads CASSSRTSRYNEQFF. The CDR3 DNA sequence: TGCGCCAGCAGCTCCCGGACTAGCAGGTACAATGAGCAGTTCTTC.

The CDR3 DNA follows: TGTGCCAGCAGTTTTTACGGGACAAACACTGAAGCTTTCTTT. The encoded protein is CASSFYGTNTEAFF. This chain joins TRBV27 and TRBJ1-1, with a possible D match to TRBD1 (6 bases). Germline CDR1 is MNHEY and CDR2 is SMNVEV (reference sequence). CDR3 length: 14 residues. V was shortened by 3 bases and J by 2 bases, with 10 bases between the two germline ends.

V gene TRBV11-3 combines with J gene TRBJ2-1; TRBD1 matches 8 bases. CDR1 and CDR2 from the germline V gene are SGHNT and YENEEA. The J segment lost 4 bases and the V segment lost 1 base, leaving 3 bases of the junction unmatched. The CDR3 is 15 residues long. The CDR3 region has the DNA TGTGCCAGCAGCTTAGGCAGGGGGCATTACAATGAGCAGTTCTTC. Residues: CASSLGRGHYNEQFF.